These 20 T cell receptor beta chains share one sample of origin, sequenced in a study of control samples from healthy donors and cancer patients. Some clones are missing from TCRdb's copy, which holds only in-frame ones; the method was immunoSEQ multiplex PCR. The table lists about 61,000 clones, 85% to 90% of them singletons. The sequenced sample was PBMCs. Receptors were obtained from a man between 60 and 70 years old with colorectal cancer.

The chain employs TRBV5-4 and TRBJ2-1; 10 bases fit TRBD2. The J segment lost 7 bases and the V segment lost 2 bases, leaving 3 bases of the junction unmatched. Germline CDR1 and CDR2: SGHNT and YYREEE (reference sequence). There are 14 residues in the CDR3. CDR3 DNA sequence: TGTGCCAGCAGCTTAGCGGGGGGGCGGAATGAGCAGTTCTTC. This codes for CASSLAGGRNEQFF. The full variable domain, its missing parts supplied by reference TRBV5-4 and TRBJ2-1, is ETGVTQSPTHLIKTRGQQVTLRCSSQSGHNTVSWYQQALGQGPQFIFQYYREEENGRGNFPPRFSGLQFPNYSSELNVNALELDDSALYLCASSLAGGRNEQFFGPGTRLTVL.

In regard to this clone: Mismatch with germline at one junction end may stem from a read error. The rearrangement links TRBV6-5 to TRBJ2-7; TRBD1 might be the D (6 bases). The CDR3 length is 13 residues. The germline V gene encodes CDR1 MNHEY and CDR2 SVGAGI. DNA of the CDR3: TGTGCCAGCAGTAACTCTGCCTATGACAGCCAGGGGTTC. Translating gives CASSNSAYDSQGF.

This rearrangement joins TRBV7-2 to TRBJ1-4; maybe TRBD1 (5 bases). The CDR3 extends over 16 amino acids. V lost 1 base and J lost 9, with 18 bases in between. CDR1 is SGHTA and CDR2 is FQGNSA in the germline V gene. As DNA, the CDR3 is TGTGCCAGCAGCTTAGGCAGGGAGGTTCTGGGTAAAAAACTGTTTTTT. This codes for CASSLGREVLGKKLFF.

The J gene is TRBJ2-1, the V gene TRBV4-3, with D maybe TRBD1 (6 bases). The ends were cut back, 3 bases at V and 5 bases at J, with 14 bases in the middle. This CDR3 has 15 amino acids. Germline CDR1 LGHNA, CDR2 YSLEER. The chain's CDR3 is CASSQAYRADNEQFF. The CDR3 DNA reads as TGCGCCAGCAGCCAGGCGTACAGGGCGGACAATGAGCAGTTCTTC.

V and J are TRBV2 and TRBJ1-3; D gene unclear. Per the germline V gene, CDR1 is SNHLY and CDR2 is FYNNEI. The CDR3 consists of 14 residues. V dropped 7 bases and J dropped 3 bases, with 13 bases sitting between them. The CDR3 coding sequence is TGTGCCAGCAAGGACTGGCCTCTTGGAAACACCATATATTTT. Protein: CASKDWPLGNTIYF.

This clone was seen once. V and J are TRBV7-9 and TRBJ2-1; 10 positions agree with TRBD2. This CDR3 spans 16 amino acids. The germline V gene has CDR1 SEHNR and CDR2 FQNEAQ (reference sequence). V gave up 7 bases and J gave up 7 bases; unmatched junction bases: 13. This chain's CDR3 is CASKTGGASGGNEQFF. The CDR3 DNA is TGTGCCAGCAAAACAGGAGGGGCTAGCGGGGGTAATGAGCAGTTCTTC.

V is TRBV5-5 and J is TRBJ2-7; 10 bases align to TRBD1. The V gene end was trimmed by 4 bases and the J gene end by 3 bases; junction bases not matched to a gene: 4. The CDR3 extends over 14 amino acids. CDR1 and CDR2 from the germline V gene are SGHKS and YYEKEE (reference sequence). CDR3 loop: CASSPWTGGYEQYF. The CDR3 bases are TGTGCCAGCAGCCCGTGGACAGGGGGCTACGAGCAGTACTTC.

The chain recombines TRBV5-1 with TRBJ1-2; 7 nucleotides agree with TRBD1. From germline, CDR1 is SGHRS and CDR2 YFSETQ. J was trimmed by 8 bases and V by 2 bases; bases with no gene match: 3. The CDR3 totals 12 residues. For the CDR3, the DNA is TGCGCCAGCAGCTTCGGGACAGACGGCTACACCTTC. It is translated as CASSFGTDGYTF.

The CDR3 reads CASSYVGTSNTGELFF. CDR3 sequence (DNA): TGTGCCAGCAGTTACGTGGGCACTTCGAACACCGGGGAGCTGTTTTTT. The chain employs TRBV6-5 and TRBJ2-2; D is unclear. V lost 2 bases and J 0 bases, leaving 10 bases between the germline ends. The CDR3 is 16 residues long. Germline loops: CDR1 MNHEY, CDR2 SVGAGI.

V and J are TRBV18 and TRBJ1-1, with D unclear. Germline V CDR1 and CDR2: KGHSH, LQKENI. Trimming shortened V by 6 bases and J by 1 base, and 12 bases separated the two germline ends. CDR3 length equals 14 residues. The CDR3 region has the DNA TGTGCCAGCTCCCCGGGCGTTAGGAACACTGAAGCTTTCTTT. Amino acid sequence: CASSPGVRNTEAFF.

The V gene is TRBV2, the J gene TRBJ2-7, with a possible D match to TRBD2 (5 bases). The CDR3 spans 14 residues. The germline CDR1 and CDR2 sequences are SNHLY and FYNNEI. The V end was cut by 8 bases, the J end by 0 bases, with 14 bases between. CDR3 nucleotides: TGTGCCAGCTCTAGGACTCGTTCCTCCTACGAGCAGTACTTC. Encoded protein: CASSRTRSSYEQYF.

The chain joins TRBV9 to TRBJ1-2; 7 positions agree with TRBD1. Germline CDR1 reads SGDLS; CDR2 reads YYNGEE. The CDR3 extends over 14 amino acids. The J segment lost 8 bases and the V segment lost 4 bases, leaving 11 bases of the junction unmatched. The CDR3 reads CASSLSTGLGGYTF. CDR3 DNA sequence: TGTGCCAGCAGCCTATCGACAGGGTTGGGCGGCTACACCTTC.

This clone showed up just once. V gene TRBV30 combines with J gene TRBJ1-5; possibly TRBD1 for D (5 bases). V dropped 1 base and J dropped 6 bases, with 7 bases sitting between them. The V gene's germline CDR1 is GTSNPN and CDR2 SVGIG (reference sequence). The CDR3 sequence is 12 residues long. CDR3 sequence (DNA): TGTGCCTGGAGTGGTAGGGGTCAGCCCCAGCATTTT. Its translation: CAWSGRGQPQHF. Using reference TRBV30 and TRBJ1-5 for the parts outside the CDR3, the full variable domain is SQTIHQWPATLVQPVGSPLSLECTVEGTSNPNLYWYRQAAGRGLQLLFYSVGIGQISSEVPQNLSASRPQDRQFILSSKKLLLSDSGFYLCAWSGRGQPQHFGDGTRLSIL.

This CDR3 reads CASSRTAGTGGFYEQYF. As DNA, the CDR3 is TGCGCCAGCAGCCGTACTGCCGGGACAGGGGGCTTCTACGAGCAGTACTTC. V gene TRBV5-1 combines with J gene TRBJ2-7; 12 bases map to TRBD1. CDR3 length: 17 residues. Per the germline V gene, CDR1 is SGHRS and CDR2 is YFSETQ. V lost 4 bases and J lost 3; bases outside the gene matches: 11. Drawing the rest from reference TRBV5-1 and TRBJ2-7, the complete variable domain is KAGVTQTPRYLIKTRGQQVTLSCSPISGHRSVSWYQQTPGQGLQFLFEYFSETQRNKGNFPGRFSGRQFSNSRSEMNVSTLELGDSALYLCASSRTAGTGGFYEQYFGPGTRLTVT.

The V and J genes are TRBV3-1 (or the pseudogene TRBV3-2) and TRBJ2-5, with 12 nucleotides matching TRBD2. Germline V lookup: CDR1 LGHDT, CDR2 YNNKEL (reference sequence). Trimming took 6 bases from V and 5 from J; bases not matched to a gene: 7. The CDR3 contains 15 residues. DNA of the CDR3: TGTGCCAGCAGGCGCTCTAGCGGGGGGGAGGAGACCCAGTACTTC. Translation: CASRRSSGGEETQYF.

The V gene is TRBV28, the J gene TRBJ2-7; 7 positions match TRBD1. The CDR3 consists of 16 residues. Germline V gives CDR1 MDHEN, CDR2 SYDVKM. V gave up 9 bases and J gave up 1 base; unmatched junction bases: 15. The DNA for the CDR3 is TGTGCCAGTTTACCGCCCCCGGGACAGCAATCCTACGAGCAGTACTTC. It encodes CASLPPPGQQSYEQYF.

The CDR3 region is CASTPGLSGNTIYF. The DNA for the CDR3 is TGTGCCAGCACCCCTGGGCTGTCTGGAAACACCATATATTTT. The chain carries TRBV28 and TRBJ1-3; the D is unclear. The V end was cut by 7 bases, the J end by 1 base, with 11 bases between. This CDR3 spans 14 amino acids. Germline CDR1 MDHEN, CDR2 SYDVKM.

This rearrangement joins TRBV4-1 to TRBJ2-7; TRBD1 might be the D (5 bases). The V and J ends lost 1 base and 0 bases respectively, with 7 bases between them. Germline V gene lookup returns CDR1 MGHRA and CDR2 YSYEKL. The CDR3 extends over 14 amino acids. This CDR3 reads CASSQGQGSYEQYF. The CDR3 DNA follows: TGCGCCAGCAGCCAAGGCCAGGGCTCCTACGAGCAGTACTTC.

The V gene is TRBV28, the J gene TRBJ1-5, with a possible D match to TRBD1 (6 bases). Trimming stripped 3 bases from V and 1 base from J, with 19 bases between. This CDR3 region has 18 residues. Looked up from germline, CDR1 is MDHEN and CDR2 is SYDVKM. CDR3 nucleotide sequence: TGTGCCAGCAGTTTTAAAGGGGGTAATCTATTGAGCAATCAGCCCCAGCATTTT. Amino acids: CASSFKGGNLLSNQPQHF.

The chain employs TRBV4-1 and TRBJ1-1; the match to TRBD1 covers 8 bases. Per germline, CDR1 MGHRA and CDR2 YSYEKL. The V gene end was trimmed by 4 bases and the J gene end by 1 base; junction bases not matched to a gene: 2. This CDR3 has 14 amino acids. The CDR3 is CASSPDRANTEAFF. CDR3 bases: TGCGCCAGCAGCCCGGACAGGGCGAACACTGAAGCTTTCTTT.